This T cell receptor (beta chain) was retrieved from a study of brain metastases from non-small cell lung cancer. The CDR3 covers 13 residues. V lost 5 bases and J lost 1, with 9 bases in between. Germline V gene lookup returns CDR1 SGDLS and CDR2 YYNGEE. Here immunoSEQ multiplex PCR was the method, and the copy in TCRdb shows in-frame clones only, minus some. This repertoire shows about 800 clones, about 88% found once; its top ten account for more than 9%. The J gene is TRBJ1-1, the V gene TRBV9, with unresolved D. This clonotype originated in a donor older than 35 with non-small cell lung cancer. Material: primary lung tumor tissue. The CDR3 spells CASSVTENTEAFF. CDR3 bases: TGTGCCAGCAGTGTGACGGAGAACACTGAAGCTTTCTTT.